This T cell receptor (beta chain) was recovered during a study of cytomegalovirus exposure and HLA in healthy donors. The method was immunoSEQ multiplex PCR; TCRdb's version includes in-frame clones alone and lacks a portion of them. Of over 150,000 clones in the sample, about 86% are singletons; the top ten hold about 2.8%. The CDR3 has 15 amino acids. The germline V and J ends were trimmed by 0 bases and 7 bases, with 13 bases remaining between them. The germline gives CDR1 MNHEY, CDR2 SVGAGI. The donors were part of the validation cohort of 95 to 150 subjects. That cohort was separate from the first cohort, which comprised 500 to 850 subjects.

This receptor was obtained from a woman younger than 35 in good health and CMV-seropositive. Source material: PBMCs. The chain carries TRBV6-5 and TRBJ2-1; D may be TRBD1 (5 bases). The CDR3 loop is CASSYSSDSGNEQFF. The CDR3, as DNA: TGTGCCAGCAGTTACTCGAGCGACAGTGGTAATGAGCAGTTCTTC.